The 15 T cell receptor beta chains below all came from one sample that was sequenced in a study of T cells after yellow fever vaccination. Via MiXCR, TCRdb re-called the 5' RACE reads, giving one row per CDR3 protein. Here the sample spans a few hundred thousand distinct CDR3 sequences, about 3% being singletons. Sequenced here: CD4+ T cells sorted from PBMCs, sampled 10 days after the yellow fever booster vaccination. These receptors originate from a man aged 18 to 29 who received the YFV17D yellow fever vaccine.

The chain joins TRBV7-2 to TRBJ1-5; D is uncertain. V was clipped by 5 bases and J by 4 bases, with 15 bases between them. This CDR3 comprises 15 residues. Germline CDR1 SGHTA, CDR2 FQGNSA. In DNA, the CDR3 is TGTGCCAGCAGCCCCCGAGTCGGCGAAAATCAGCCCCAGCATTTT. This gives the protein CASSPRVGENQPQHF.

The sample holds a few counts of this clonotype. V usage is TRBV12-3 or TRBV12-4 and J usage is TRBJ2-5, with no clear D. This CDR3 is built from 13 residues. Trimming shortened V by 3 bases and J by 3 bases, and 8 bases separated the two germline ends. The CDR3 region has the DNA TGTGCCAGCAGTTTGTCAGAGAAAGAGACCCAGTACTTC. Its translation: CASSLSEKETQYF.

V gene TRBV10-3 combines with J gene TRBJ2-3; D unresolved. V lost 3 bases and J 7 bases, leaving 17 bases between the germline ends. This CDR3 is 15 amino acids long. CDR1 is ENHRY, CDR2 SYGVKD, per germline. For the CDR3, the DNA is TGTGCCATCAGTGAAGCCTATAAGCGCGGAAATACGCAGTATTTT. Translation gives CAISEAYKRGNTQYF.

This chain connects TRBV15 to TRBJ1-5; 9 bases line up with TRBD1. Trimming cost V 3 bases and J 4 bases; bases outside gene matches: 7. The V gene's germline CDR1 is LNHNV and CDR2 YYDKDF (reference sequence). The CDR3 is 16 residues long. The CDR3, as DNA: TGTGCCACCAGCAGCAGAGGACAGGGGAGAAATCAGCCCCAGCATTTT. Translation: CATSSRGQGRNQPQHF.

Ten or more counts support this clonotype. V usage is TRBV6-5 and J usage is TRBJ1-1, with D perhaps matching TRBD1 (5 bases). This CDR3 region has 15 residues. Looked up from germline, CDR1 is MNHEY and CDR2 is SVGAGI. Trimming stripped 6 bases from V and 1 base from J, with 15 bases between. CDR3 in DNA: TGTGCCAGCAGACCCCCGGGGGTCAAGAACACTGAAGCTTTCTTT. It codes for CASRPPGVKNTEAFF.

This chain joins TRBV2 and TRBJ1-5; the match to TRBD1 covers 7 bases. Germline loops: CDR1 SNHLY, CDR2 FYNNEI. Trimming took 7 bases from V and 4 from J; bases not matched to a gene: 4. This CDR3 has 13 residues. In DNA, the CDR3 is TGTGCCAGCAACAGGGACAGAAATCAGCCCCAGCATTTT. It is translated as CASNRDRNQPQHF.

This chain connects TRBV14 to TRBJ1-2, with D maybe TRBD1 (5 bases). The V and J ends lost 4 bases and 3 bases respectively, with 9 bases between them. This CDR3 is 13 amino acids long. CDR1 SGHDN and CDR2 FVKESK come from the germline V gene. CDR3 loop: CASSPRQHYGYTF. The CDR3 coding sequence is TGTGCCAGCAGCCCGAGACAGCACTATGGCTACACCTTC.

This clonotype was detected many times. The V call is TRBV4-2, the J call TRBJ1-5, with 8 positions matching TRBD1. The CDR3 totals 16 residues. Germline V gene lookup returns CDR1 LGHNA and CDR2 YNFKEQ. V lost 2 bases, J lost 7 bases, and 10 bases stayed unmatched. The CDR3 sequence: CASSQLLTGGGQPQHF. In nucleotides, the CDR3 is TGTGCCAGCAGCCAACTTCTCACAGGGGGAGGCCAGCCCCAGCATTTT.

This clonotype was seen a handful of times. The rearrangement links TRBV5-1 to TRBJ2-3; D not resolved. V was pared by 1 base and J by 1 base, with 10 bases between. The CDR3 is made up of 15 amino acids. The V gene's germline CDR1 is SGHRS and CDR2 YFSETQ. CDR3 in DNA: TGCGCCAGCAGCTTGAACTTCCAGCGCACAGATACGCAGTATTTT. Translating it yields CASSLNFQRTDTQYF. The complete variable domain, with remaining parts taken from reference TRBV5-1 and TRBJ2-3, reads KAGVTQTPRYLIKTRGQQVTLSCSPISGHRSVSWYQQTPGQGLQFLFEYFSETQRNKGNFPGRFSGRQFSNSRSEMNVSTLELGDSALYLCASSLNFQRTDTQYFGPGTRLTVL.

This chain uses TRBV10-3 with TRBJ2-5; a possible D gene is TRBD2 (5 bases). The V end lost 3 bases, the J end lost 3 bases, and 5 bases lay between the germline ends. The CDR3 spans 12 residues. The germline V gene has CDR1 ENHRY and CDR2 SYGVKD. CDR3 loop: CAISEAEETQYF. CDR3 coding DNA: TGTGCCATCAGTGAAGCGGAAGAGACCCAGTACTTC.

For this clonotype: One end of the junction does not line up with germline, which may come from a read error. J is TRBJ1-1 and V is TRBV11-2; D gene ambiguous. Germline V lookup: CDR1 SGHAT, CDR2 FQNNGV. The CDR3 consists of 14 residues. The CDR3 region has the DNA TGTGCCAGCAGCCTAGAAATGGGGAACACTGAAGCTTTCTTT. Encoded protein: CASSLEMGNTEAFF.

This clonotype was recorded at least ten times. J is TRBJ1-6 and V is TRBV6-5, with 9 bases that match TRBD1. V lost 6 bases, J lost 10 bases, and 16 bases stayed unmatched. The CDR3 is 17 residues long. Germline V gene lookup returns CDR1 MNHEY and CDR2 SVGAGI. DNA for the CDR3: TGTGCCAGCAGCCTCACCGGGCGCACAGGGGGCGACTCACCCCTCCACTTT. The encoded protein is CASSLTGRTGGDSPLHF.

This clonotype was counted many times. The chain uses TRBV5-5 and TRBJ1-4, with D perhaps matching TRBD1 (5 bases). Deletions cut 0 bases from V and 0 bases from J, with 12 bases between. Germline V lookup: CDR1 SGHKS, CDR2 YYEKEE (reference sequence). This CDR3 is 17 amino acids long. CDR3 bases: TGTGCCAGCAGCTTGGTTCGCGACAGTGCAACTAATGAAAAACTGTTTTTT. It specifies CASSLVRDSATNEKLFF.

This clonotype has ten or more counts. The V gene is TRBV7-9, the J gene TRBJ2-3; D is unresolved. Between the trimmed V and J ends, which lost 4 bases and 4 bases, there was a span of 3 bases. This CDR3 region has 11 residues. The germline V gene encodes CDR1 SEHNR and CDR2 FQNEAQ (reference sequence). The CDR3 region is CASSYSDTQYF. The CDR3 DNA reads as TGTGCCAGCAGCTACTCAGATACGCAGTATTTT.

The J gene is TRBJ2-1, the V gene TRBV12-3 or TRBV12-4; D remains ambiguous. This CDR3 contains 13 residues. V lost 3 bases, J lost 8 bases, and 11 bases lay in between. In DNA, the CDR3 is TGTGCCAGCAGTTTTGAGGTACAATATGAGCAGTTCTTC. Protein: CASSFEVQYEQFF.